These T cell receptor beta chains were read from a single sample in a study of T cell responses to AZD1222 COVID-19 vaccine. Sequencing was performed with immunoSEQ multiplex PCR; in TCRdb, only in-frame clones are kept and a portion is missing. Among some 120,000 clones listed, 85% to 95% were seen once. The sample consisted of peripheral blood, taken on day 0 of AZD1222 vaccination. The origin of the receptors is an adult in good health. CDR3s include the opening cysteine and the closing phenylalanine or tryptophan. Each record gives: clone size, CDR3 length, D gene, J gene, V gene, CDR3 DNA, CDR3 protein. The D gene is left open where the match is weak. Clone size, where shown, is once, few, many, or a class for clones that have expanded.

abundance: NA
len: 16
d_gene: TRBD2
j_gene: TRBJ2-1
v_gene: TRBV5-1
CDR3nt: TGCGCCAGCAGCCACGAGCGGGAGGGCATCGACAATGAGCAGTTCTTC
CDR3aa: CASSHEREGIDNEQFF

abundance: NA
len: 16
d_gene: NA
j_gene: TRBJ1-2
v_gene: TRBV28
CDR3nt: TGTGCCAGCAGTTCGGGACACCAACGAACTAACTATGGCTACACCTTC
CDR3aa: CASSSGHQRTNYGYTF

abundance: NA
len: 16
d_gene: TRBD1
j_gene: TRBJ1-1
v_gene: TRBV6-5
CDR3nt: TGTGCCAGCAGTTACTCGAGGACAGGGGCTACACATGAAGCTTTCTTT
CDR3aa: CASSYSRTGATHEAFF

abundance: NA
len: 14
d_gene: NA
j_gene: TRBJ1-3
v_gene: TRBV18
CDR3nt: TGTGCCAGCTCACCACGGGGACCTGAGTCCACCATATATTTT
CDR3aa: CASSPRGPESTIYF

abundance: NA
len: 16
d_gene: TRBD2
j_gene: TRBJ2-3
v_gene: TRBV24-1
CDR3nt: TGTGCCACCGCAACCGCCTGGGCGGGAGGCACAGATACGCAGTATTTT
CDR3aa: CATATAWAGGTDTQYF

abundance: NA
len: 15
d_gene: NA
j_gene: TRBJ2-2
v_gene: TRBV27
CDR3nt: TGTGCCAGCAGTTTCACGGGAGCGAACACCGGGGAGCTGTTTTTT
CDR3aa: CASSFTGANTGELFF

abundance: NA
len: 14
d_gene: TRBD1
j_gene: TRBJ1-5
v_gene: TRBV9
CDR3nt: TGTGCCAGCAGCGAGGGACAGGGGACGGGACCCCAGCATTTT
CDR3aa: CASSEGQGTGPQHF

abundance: NA
len: 13
d_gene: NA
j_gene: TRBJ2-2
v_gene: TRBV29-1
CDR3nt: TGCAGCGATAGCGAGAGGTACACCGGGGAGCTGTTTTTT
CDR3aa: CSDSERYTGELFF

abundance: NA
len: 14
d_gene: TRBD2
j_gene: TRBJ2-1
v_gene: TRBV7-2
CDR3nt: TGTGCCAGCAGCTTAGCGGGAGGGGTCAATGAGCAGTTCTTC
CDR3aa: CASSLAGGVNEQFF

abundance: few
len: 18
d_gene: TRBD1
j_gene: TRBJ1-5
v_gene: TRBV15
CDR3nt: TGTGCCACCAGCAGGACGACAGGGTCCGGGGCAGAGAGCCAGCCCCAGCATTTT
CDR3aa: CATSRTTGSGAESQPQHF

abundance: NA
len: 15
d_gene: TRBD2
j_gene: TRBJ2-7
v_gene: TRBV3-1/TRBV3-2
CDR3nt: TGTGCCAGCAGCCCTCAGGCGGGAGGGCCCCACGAGCAGTACTTC
CDR3aa: CASSPQAGGPHEQYF

abundance: NA
len: 12
d_gene: NA
j_gene: TRBJ1-1
v_gene: TRBV15
CDR3nt: TGTGCCACCAGCGCAGGAGGCACTGAAGCTTTCTTT
CDR3aa: CATSAGGTEAFF

abundance: NA
len: 14
d_gene: NA
j_gene: TRBJ2-7
v_gene: TRBV28
CDR3nt: TGTGCCAGCGGGATGGGGGACTCATCCCTCGAGCAGTACTTC
CDR3aa: CASGMGDSSLEQYF

abundance: NA
len: 19
d_gene: NA
j_gene: TRBJ1-6
v_gene: TRBV28
CDR3nt: TGTGCCAGCGGCATCAGGGAGGGGGATGACAGCTCCTATAATTCACCCCTCCACTTT
CDR3aa: CASGIREGDDSSYNSPLHF

abundance: NA
len: 16
d_gene: TRBD1
j_gene: TRBJ1-3
v_gene: TRBV28
CDR3nt: TGTGCCAGCAGTTCCCTAGACAGGGTATTTGGAAACACCATATATTTT
CDR3aa: CASSSLDRVFGNTIYF

abundance: many
len: 17
d_gene: TRBD2
j_gene: TRBJ2-1
v_gene: TRBV5-1
CDR3nt: TGCGCCAGCAGCGTGACTAGCGGACCGACCTCCTACAATGAGCAGTTCTTC
CDR3aa: CASSVTSGPTSYNEQFF

abundance: medium-sized
len: 17
d_gene: TRBD1
j_gene: TRBJ1-2
v_gene: TRBV7-3
CDR3nt: TGTGCCAGCAGCTTCTCCCCTCGGGACAGGGCGGGGGATGGCTACACCTTC
CDR3aa: CASSFSPRDRAGDGYTF

abundance: NA
len: 14
d_gene: NA
j_gene: TRBJ1-3
v_gene: TRBV10-1
CDR3nt: TGCGCCAGCAGTGAGTCGGGGCCCGGAAACACCATATATTTT
CDR3aa: CASSESGPGNTIYF

abundance: NA
len: 12
d_gene: NA
j_gene: TRBJ2-7
v_gene: TRBV6-2/TRBV6-3
CDR3nt: TGTGCCAGCAGTTACACGGACTTCGAGCAGTACTTC
CDR3aa: CASSYTDFEQYF

abundance: NA
len: 14
d_gene: NA
j_gene: TRBJ2-5
v_gene: TRBV23-1
CDR3nt: TGCGCCAGCAGTCATCCGGGCTTCGAAGAGACCCAGTACTTC
CDR3aa: CASSHPGFEETQYF

abundance: NA
len: 13
d_gene: NA
j_gene: TRBJ2-1
v_gene: TRBV28
CDR3nt: TGTGCCAGCAGTTTGTCCAGGGTGAGTGAGCAGTTCTTC
CDR3aa: CASSLSRVSEQFF

abundance: NA
len: 16
d_gene: TRBD2
j_gene: TRBJ2-3
v_gene: TRBV3-1/TRBV3-2
CDR3nt: TGTGCCAGCAGCCTACTGACTAGCGGGAGCGCAGATACGCAGTATTTT
CDR3aa: CASSLLTSGSADTQYF

abundance: NA
len: 15
d_gene: NA
j_gene: TRBJ1-1
v_gene: TRBV11-2
CDR3nt: TGTGCCAGCAGCTTACTTGGCGAGACGAACACTGAAGCTTTCTTT
CDR3aa: CASSLLGETNTEAFF

abundance: NA
len: 13
d_gene: TRBD2
j_gene: TRBJ2-5
v_gene: TRBV7-9
CDR3nt: TGTGCCAGCAGGTGGACTAGCGGAGAGACCCAGTACTTC
CDR3aa: CASRWTSGETQYF

abundance: NA
len: 16
d_gene: NA
j_gene: TRBJ2-7
v_gene: TRBV10-3
CDR3nt: TGTGCCATCAGTGAGAGCCAGGGACCTCACTCCTACGAGCAGTACTTC
CDR3aa: CAISESQGPHSYEQYF

abundance: NA
len: 13
d_gene: NA
j_gene: TRBJ1-2
v_gene: TRBV18
CDR3nt: TGTGCCAGCTCACCACGGAGAGATCAGGGCTACACCTTC
CDR3aa: CASSPRRDQGYTF

abundance: NA
len: 15
d_gene: TRBD1
j_gene: TRBJ1-1
v_gene: TRBV2
CDR3nt: TGTGCCAGCAGAGTGACAGGGGGAATGAACACTGAAGCTTTCTTT
CDR3aa: CASRVTGGMNTEAFF

abundance: NA
len: 12
d_gene: NA
j_gene: TRBJ1-6
v_gene: TRBV12-3/TRBV12-4
CDR3nt: TGTGCCAGCAGTTTAAGAAGTTCACCCCTCCACTTT
CDR3aa: CASSLRSSPLHF

abundance: NA
len: 13
d_gene: NA
j_gene: TRBJ1-2
v_gene: TRBV7-9
CDR3nt: TGTGCCAGCAGCTTAGGACAGTTTGATGGCTACACCTTC
CDR3aa: CASSLGQFDGYTF

abundance: NA
len: 19
d_gene: TRBD2
j_gene: TRBJ2-1
v_gene: TRBV27
CDR3nt: TGTGCCAGCAGTTTACTAGCGGGAGGGTCCTCAAGCTCCTACAATGAGCAGTTCTTC
CDR3aa: CASSLLAGGSSSSYNEQFF

abundance: NA
len: 14
d_gene: NA
j_gene: TRBJ1-2
v_gene: TRBV3-1/TRBV3-2
CDR3nt: TGTGCCAGCAGCCAAGGTCGGGGACCCTATGGCTACACCTTC
CDR3aa: CASSQGRGPYGYTF

abundance: NA
len: 16
d_gene: TRBD1
j_gene: TRBJ1-5
v_gene: TRBV4-1
CDR3nt: TGCGCCAGCAGCCTCCGGACAGGGGAAAGCAATCAGCCCCAGCATTTT
CDR3aa: CASSLRTGESNQPQHF

abundance: NA
len: 16
d_gene: TRBD1
j_gene: TRBJ2-2
v_gene: TRBV28
CDR3nt: TGTGCCAGCATCTCTCCGGACAGGGTATACACCGGGGAGCTGTTTTTT
CDR3aa: CASISPDRVYTGELFF

abundance: NA
len: 13
d_gene: NA
j_gene: TRBJ2-1
v_gene: TRBV5-3
CDR3nt: TGTGCCAGAAGCTTGGGACTTTACAATGAGCAGTTCTTC
CDR3aa: CARSLGLYNEQFF

abundance: NA
len: 13
d_gene: NA
j_gene: TRBJ2-5
v_gene: TRBV7-2
CDR3nt: TGTGCCAGCAGCTTAGGGCGGCGAGAGACCCAGTACTTC
CDR3aa: CASSLGRRETQYF

abundance: once
len: 15
d_gene: TRBD1
j_gene: TRBJ2-2
v_gene: TRBV6-5
CDR3nt: TGTGCCAGCAGAGTAACAGGGGGCAGGACCGGGGAGCTGTTTTTT
CDR3aa: CASRVTGGRTGELFF

abundance: NA
len: 14
d_gene: NA
j_gene: TRBJ1-5
v_gene: TRBV28
CDR3nt: TGTGCCAGCAGTTGGTGGGGAGGCAATCAGCCCCAGCATTTT
CDR3aa: CASSWWGGNQPQHF

abundance: NA
len: 13
d_gene: NA
j_gene: TRBJ1-1
v_gene: TRBV5-1
CDR3nt: TGCGCCAGCAGCTCACCAGGGACCACTGAAGCTTTCTTT
CDR3aa: CASSSPGTTEAFF

abundance: NA
len: 17
d_gene: NA
j_gene: TRBJ1-1
v_gene: TRBV25-1
CDR3nt: TGTGCCAGCAGTGAATACGGTAAGGAAACACCGAACACTGAAGCTTTCTTT
CDR3aa: CASSEYGKETPNTEAFF

abundance: few
len: 13
d_gene: NA
j_gene: TRBJ2-7
v_gene: TRBV16
CDR3nt: TGTGCCAGCAGCCCGAAGACCAGCTACGAGCAGTACTTC
CDR3aa: CASSPKTSYEQYF

abundance: NA
len: 15
d_gene: TRBD2
j_gene: TRBJ2-7
v_gene: TRBV3-1/TRBV3-2
CDR3nt: TGTGCCAGCAGCCAAATTGCTAGCGGGACGGGCGAGCAGTACTTC
CDR3aa: CASSQIASGTGEQYF

abundance: NA
len: 14
d_gene: NA
j_gene: TRBJ1-1
v_gene: TRBV5-4
CDR3nt: TGTGCCAGCAGCTTGGCTTCTCCAAACACTGAAGCTTTCTTT
CDR3aa: CASSLASPNTEAFF

abundance: NA
len: 16
d_gene: NA
j_gene: TRBJ1-6
v_gene: TRBV4-2
CDR3nt: TGTGCCAGCAGCCAAGATAGGCGTACTATTAATTCACCCCTCCACTTT
CDR3aa: CASSQDRRTINSPLHF

abundance: NA
len: 16
d_gene: TRBD1
j_gene: TRBJ2-7
v_gene: TRBV6-5
CDR3nt: TGTGCCAGCAGTTACTCGACAGGGGAGGCCTCCGCCGAGCAGTACTTC
CDR3aa: CASSYSTGEASAEQYF

abundance: NA
len: 15
d_gene: NA
j_gene: TRBJ2-1
v_gene: TRBV6-5
CDR3nt: TGTGCCAGCCGCCGGCCCCCGGGAGACGGCAATGAGCAGTTCTTC
CDR3aa: CASRRPPGDGNEQFF

abundance: NA
len: 15
d_gene: TRBD1
j_gene: TRBJ2-1
v_gene: TRBV28
CDR3nt: TGTGCCAGCAGTTTTGACAGGGTACGCAACAATGAGCAGTTCTTC
CDR3aa: CASSFDRVRNNEQFF

abundance: once
len: 14
d_gene: NA
j_gene: TRBJ2-3
v_gene: TRBV6-5
CDR3nt: TGTGCCAGCAAGGACAGATCTAGCACAGATACGCAGTATTTT
CDR3aa: CASKDRSSTDTQYF

abundance: NA
len: 14
d_gene: TRBD2
j_gene: TRBJ2-2
v_gene: TRBV28
CDR3nt: TGTGCCTCCTCATGGGGGGGAGGCTCCGGGGAGCTGTTTTTT
CDR3aa: CASSWGGGSGELFF

abundance: NA
len: 12
d_gene: NA
j_gene: TRBJ2-5
v_gene: TRBV7-9
CDR3nt: TGTGCCAGCAGCTTACGGGGTGAGACCCAGTACTTC
CDR3aa: CASSLRGETQYF

abundance: NA
len: 11
d_gene: NA
j_gene: TRBJ2-1
v_gene: TRBV20-1
CDR3nt: TGCAGTGCTTTTTTGGGAAATGAGCAGTTCTTC
CDR3aa: CSAFLGNEQFF

abundance: NA
len: 15
d_gene: TRBD1
j_gene: TRBJ2-1
v_gene: TRBV5-1
CDR3nt: TGCGCCAGCAGCTTTAACAGGGGGGCCTACAATGAGCAGTTCTTC
CDR3aa: CASSFNRGAYNEQFF

abundance: once
len: 13
d_gene: NA
j_gene: TRBJ1-1
v_gene: TRBV19
CDR3nt: TGTGCCAGTAGTATGAAGGGGAACACTGAAGCTTTCTTT
CDR3aa: CASSMKGNTEAFF

abundance: NA
len: 15
d_gene: TRBD2
j_gene: TRBJ2-5
v_gene: TRBV7-9
CDR3nt: TGTGCCAGCAGCTTAGAGGGCGGGAGCCCCGAGACCCAGTACTTC
CDR3aa: CASSLEGGSPETQYF

abundance: NA
len: 16
d_gene: NA
j_gene: TRBJ2-5
v_gene: TRBV5-6
CDR3nt: TGTGCCAGCAGCTTGTCAGGCAGTCACTACCAAGAGACCCAGTACTTC
CDR3aa: CASSLSGSHYQETQYF

abundance: NA
len: 13
d_gene: NA
j_gene: TRBJ2-3
v_gene: TRBV12-3/TRBV12-4
CDR3nt: TGTGCCAGCAGTTTGTTGGGGGGAAATACGCAGTATTTT
CDR3aa: CASSLLGGNTQYF

abundance: NA
len: 16
d_gene: NA
j_gene: TRBJ2-6
v_gene: TRBV9
CDR3nt: TGTGCCAGCAGCGTAGACAGCCTCTCTGGGGCCAACGTCCTGACTTTC
CDR3aa: CASSVDSLSGANVLTF

abundance: NA
len: 14
d_gene: NA
j_gene: TRBJ2-3
v_gene: TRBV5-4
CDR3nt: TGTGCCAGCAGCCAAAGGACTTTTACAGATACGCAGTATTTT
CDR3aa: CASSQRTFTDTQYF

abundance: NA
len: 15
d_gene: NA
j_gene: TRBJ2-3
v_gene: TRBV24-1
CDR3nt: TGTGCCACCAGTGATTTGGATGGAAGCACAGATACGCAGTATTTT
CDR3aa: CATSDLDGSTDTQYF

abundance: NA
len: 14
d_gene: NA
j_gene: TRBJ1-2
v_gene: TRBV6-1
CDR3nt: TGTGCCAGCAGTGAAGTATCGACTGACTATGGCTACACCTTC
CDR3aa: CASSEVSTDYGYTF